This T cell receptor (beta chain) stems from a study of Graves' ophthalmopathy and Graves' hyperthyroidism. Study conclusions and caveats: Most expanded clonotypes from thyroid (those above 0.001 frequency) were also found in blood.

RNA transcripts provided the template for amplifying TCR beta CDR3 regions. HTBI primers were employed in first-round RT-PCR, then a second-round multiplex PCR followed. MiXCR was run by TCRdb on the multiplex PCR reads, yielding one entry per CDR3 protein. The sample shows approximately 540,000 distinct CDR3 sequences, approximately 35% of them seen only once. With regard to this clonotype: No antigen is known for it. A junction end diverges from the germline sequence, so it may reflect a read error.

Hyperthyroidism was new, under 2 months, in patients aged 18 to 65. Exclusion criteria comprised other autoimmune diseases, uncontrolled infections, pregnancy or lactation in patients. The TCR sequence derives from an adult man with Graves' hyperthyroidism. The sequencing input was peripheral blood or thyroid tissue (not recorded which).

The chain's CDR3 is CASSFGTGPLTGELFF. The CDR3 bases are TGTGCTAGCAGCTTCGGAACAGGGCCGCTCACCGGGGAGCTGTTTTTT. The chain has TRBV7-7 and TRBJ2-2; perhaps TRBD1 as D (6 bases). Germline values: CDR1 SSHAT, CDR2 FNYEAQ (reference sequence). CDR3 length: 16 residues. Full variable domain (rest looked up from reference TRBV7-7 and TRBJ2-2): GAGVSQSPRYKVTKRGQDVTLRCDPISSHATLYWYQQALGQGPEFLTYFNYEAQPDKSGLPSDRFSAERPEGSISTLTIQRTEQRDSAMYRCASSFGTGPLTGELFFGEGSRLTVL.